The 3 T cell receptor beta chains below all came from one sample that was sequenced in a study of T cell changes during pregnancy in multiple sclerosis. Produced via immunoSEQ multiplex PCR; TCRdb's table is partial and in-frame only. The sample has roughly 50,000 clones, approximately 92% seen once. The input for sequencing was CD4+ T cells from peripheral blood mononuclear cells, taken in the third trimester of pregnancy. The source of these receptors is a female donor with multiple sclerosis, enrolled in a pregnancy study.

This chain joins TRBV5-1 and TRBJ2-2; 16 bases agree with TRBD2. Per the germline V gene, CDR1 is SGHRS and CDR2 is YFSETQ. The CDR3 runs 16 residues. The V and J ends lost 4 bases and 6 bases, in that order; junction bases with no gene match: 3. The CDR3 protein is CASSTGLAGGPGELFF. The CDR3 bases are TGCGCCAGCAGCACGGGACTAGCGGGAGGGCCCGGGGAGCTGTTTTTT.

This clone was seen only once. The chain links TRBV6-6 to TRBJ1-1; perhaps TRBD1 as D (5 bases). Germline V lookup: CDR1 MNHNY, CDR2 SVGAGI (reference sequence). CDR3 length: 15 amino acids. Trimming removed 5 bases from V and 4 bases from J, with 17 bases in between. CDR3 region: CASSPSGPGGTEAFF. CDR3 bases: TGTGCCAGCAGTCCATCGGGGCCGGGGGGCACTGAAGCTTTCTTT.

V gene TRBV7-8 combines with J gene TRBJ2-3; 11 bases agree with TRBD2. Trimming cost V 4 bases and J 1 base; bases outside gene matches: 4. The CDR3 sequence is 16 residues long. Germline CDR1 SGHVS, CDR2 FQNEAQ. The CDR3 protein is CASSSGLAGGTDTQYF. DNA of the CDR3: TGTGCCAGCAGCTCCGGACTAGCGGGCGGCACAGATACGCAGTATTTT.